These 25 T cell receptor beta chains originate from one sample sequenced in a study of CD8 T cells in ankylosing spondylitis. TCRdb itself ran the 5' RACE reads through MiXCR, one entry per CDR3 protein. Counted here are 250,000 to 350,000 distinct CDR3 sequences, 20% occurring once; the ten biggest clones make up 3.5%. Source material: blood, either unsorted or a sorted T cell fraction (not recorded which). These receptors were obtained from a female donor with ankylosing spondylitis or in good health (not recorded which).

The CDR3 is CASSVGRTYNEQFF. CDR3 nucleotides: TGTGCCAGCAGCGTAGGACGGACCTACAATGAGCAGTTCTTC. V is TRBV9 and J is TRBJ2-1; no definite D call. The germline V and J ends were trimmed by 0 bases and 2 bases, with 6 bases remaining between them. Germline V gene data show CDR1 as SGDLS and CDR2 as YYNGEE. The CDR3 is 14 amino acids.

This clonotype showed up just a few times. The CDR3 nucleotides are TGTGCCAGCAATAAAGTCGGGGGCTCCGGGGGGCTGGGGGAGCAGTTCTTC. Translation gives CASNKVGGSGGLGEQFF. The V call is TRBV3-1, the J call TRBJ2-1; D may be TRBD2 (7 bases). Germline CDR1 reads LGHDT; CDR2 reads YNNKEL (reference sequence). The germline V and J ends were trimmed by 7 bases and 10 bases, with 29 bases remaining between them. The CDR3 sequence is 17 residues long.

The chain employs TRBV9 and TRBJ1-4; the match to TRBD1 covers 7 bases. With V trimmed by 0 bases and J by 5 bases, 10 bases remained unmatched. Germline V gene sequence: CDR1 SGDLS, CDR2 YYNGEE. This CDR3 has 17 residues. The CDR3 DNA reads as TGTGCCAGCAGCGTAGGGGAGGAGGACAGGCTAAATGAAAAACTGTTTTTT. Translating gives CASSVGEEDRLNEKLFF.

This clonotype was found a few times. The CDR3 loop is CASSRRPAGELFF. The CDR3 nucleotides read TGTGCCAGCAGCCGAAGACCCGCCGGGGAGCTGTTTTTT. J is TRBJ2-2 and V is TRBV12-3 or TRBV12-4; D is uncertain. This CDR3 region has 13 residues. Trimming left V 6 bases short and J 6 bases short, with 11 bases between.

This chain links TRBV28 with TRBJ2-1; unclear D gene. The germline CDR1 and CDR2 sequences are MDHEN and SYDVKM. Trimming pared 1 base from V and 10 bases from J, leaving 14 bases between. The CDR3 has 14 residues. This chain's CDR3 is CASSLFIAAKEQFF. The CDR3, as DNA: TGTGCCAGCAGTTTATTTATAGCCGCGAAGGAGCAGTTCTTC.

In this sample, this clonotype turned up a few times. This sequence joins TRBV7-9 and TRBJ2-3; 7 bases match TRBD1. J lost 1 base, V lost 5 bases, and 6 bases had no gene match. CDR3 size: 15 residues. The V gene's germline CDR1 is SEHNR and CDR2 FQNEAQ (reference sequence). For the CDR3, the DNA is TGTGCCAGCAGCAGTCGACAGGGAGGCACAGATACGCAGTATTTT. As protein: CASSSRQGGTDTQYF. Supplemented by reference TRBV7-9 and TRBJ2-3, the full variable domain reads DTGVSQNPRHKITKRGQNVTFRCDPISEHNRLYWYRQTLGQGPEFLTYFQNEAQLEKSRLLSDRFSAERPKGSFSTLEIQRTEQGDSAMYLCASSSRQGGTDTQYFGPGTRLTVL.

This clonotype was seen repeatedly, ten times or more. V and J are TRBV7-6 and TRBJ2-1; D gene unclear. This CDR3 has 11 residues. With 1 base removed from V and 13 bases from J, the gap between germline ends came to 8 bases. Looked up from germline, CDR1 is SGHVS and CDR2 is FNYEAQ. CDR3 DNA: TGTGCCAGCAGCTTAGAAGGCCCCCAGTTCTTC. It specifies CASSLEGPQFF.

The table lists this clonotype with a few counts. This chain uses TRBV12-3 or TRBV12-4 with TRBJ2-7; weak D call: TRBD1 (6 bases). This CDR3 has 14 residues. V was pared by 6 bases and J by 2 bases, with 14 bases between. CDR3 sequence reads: CASRLTGDTYEQYF. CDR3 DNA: TGTGCCAGCAGGTTGACAGGCGATACCTACGAGCAGTACTTC.

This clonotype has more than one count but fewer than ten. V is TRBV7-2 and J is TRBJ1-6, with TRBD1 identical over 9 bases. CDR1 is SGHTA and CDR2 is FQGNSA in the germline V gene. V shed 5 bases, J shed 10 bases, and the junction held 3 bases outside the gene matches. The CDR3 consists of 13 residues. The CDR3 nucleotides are TGTGCCAGCAGCCTCGACAGGGGGTCACCCCTCCACTTT. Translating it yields CASSLDRGSPLHF.

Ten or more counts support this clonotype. The CDR3: CASSPTGRPYEQYF. The CDR3 nucleotides are TGTGCCAGCAGCCCAACAGGGAGACCCTACGAGCAGTACTTC. The J gene is TRBJ2-7, the V gene TRBV27, with D maybe TRBD1 (6 bases). V shed 6 bases and J shed 2 bases, with 14 bases lying between them. The germline gives CDR1 MNHEY, CDR2 SMNVEV (reference sequence). This CDR3 spans 14 amino acids.

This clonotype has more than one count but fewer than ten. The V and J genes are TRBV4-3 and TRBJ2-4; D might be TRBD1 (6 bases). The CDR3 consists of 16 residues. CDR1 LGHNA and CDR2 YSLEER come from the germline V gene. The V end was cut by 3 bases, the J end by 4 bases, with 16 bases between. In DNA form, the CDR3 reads TGCGCCAGCAGCCAGGGAACAGGGCGCCTGAAAAACATTCAGTACTTC. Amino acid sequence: CASSQGTGRLKNIQYF.

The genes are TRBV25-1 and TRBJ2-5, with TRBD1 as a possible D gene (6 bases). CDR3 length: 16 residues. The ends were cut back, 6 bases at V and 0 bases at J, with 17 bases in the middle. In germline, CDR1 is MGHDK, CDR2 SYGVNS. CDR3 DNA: TGTGCCAGCAGCACAACCTTGGACAGTAACCAAGAGACCCAGTACTTC. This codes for CASSTTLDSNQETQYF.

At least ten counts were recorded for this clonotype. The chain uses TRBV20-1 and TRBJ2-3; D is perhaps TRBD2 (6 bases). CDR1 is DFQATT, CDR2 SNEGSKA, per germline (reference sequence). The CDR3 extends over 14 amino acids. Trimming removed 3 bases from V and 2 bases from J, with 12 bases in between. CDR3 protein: CSASTRGTTDTQYF. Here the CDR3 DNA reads TGCAGTGCTAGTACCCGGGGGACCACAGATACGCAGTATTTT.

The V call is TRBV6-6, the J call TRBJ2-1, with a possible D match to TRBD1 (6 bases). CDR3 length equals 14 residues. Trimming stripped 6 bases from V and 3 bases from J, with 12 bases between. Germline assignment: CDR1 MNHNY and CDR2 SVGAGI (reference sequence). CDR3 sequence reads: CASSKGQNYNEQFF. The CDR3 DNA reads TGTGCCAGCAGCAAAGGACAGAACTACAATGAGCAGTTCTTC.

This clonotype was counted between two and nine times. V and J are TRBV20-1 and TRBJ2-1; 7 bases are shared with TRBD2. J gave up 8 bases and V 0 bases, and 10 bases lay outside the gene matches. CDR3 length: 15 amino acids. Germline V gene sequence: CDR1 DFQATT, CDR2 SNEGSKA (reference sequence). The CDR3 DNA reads TGCAGTGCTAGAGATCCGCGAGCGGGATGGGATGAGCAGTTCTTC. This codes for CSARDPRAGWDEQFF.

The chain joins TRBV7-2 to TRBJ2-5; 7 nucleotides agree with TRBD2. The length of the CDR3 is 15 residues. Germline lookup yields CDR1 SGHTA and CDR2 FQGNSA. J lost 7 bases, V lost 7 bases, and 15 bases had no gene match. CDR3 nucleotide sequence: TGTGCCAGCACCCCGCCCGCGGGAGTCAGCGTGACCCAGTACTTC. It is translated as CASTPPAGVSVTQYF.

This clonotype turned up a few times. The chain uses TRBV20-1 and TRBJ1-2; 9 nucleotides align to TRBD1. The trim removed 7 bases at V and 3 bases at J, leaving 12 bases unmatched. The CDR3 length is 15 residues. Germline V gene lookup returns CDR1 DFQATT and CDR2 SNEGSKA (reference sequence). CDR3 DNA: TGCAGTGGCTGGGTTGGGACAGGGCTAGACTATGGCTACACCTTC. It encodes CSGWVGTGLDYGYTF.

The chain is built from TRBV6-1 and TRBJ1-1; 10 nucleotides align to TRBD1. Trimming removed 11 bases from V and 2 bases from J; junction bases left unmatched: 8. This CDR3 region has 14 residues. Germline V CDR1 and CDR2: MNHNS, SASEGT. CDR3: CAVSGTGVNTEAFF. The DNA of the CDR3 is TGTGCCGTCTCGGGGACAGGGGTTAACACTGAAGCTTTCTTT.

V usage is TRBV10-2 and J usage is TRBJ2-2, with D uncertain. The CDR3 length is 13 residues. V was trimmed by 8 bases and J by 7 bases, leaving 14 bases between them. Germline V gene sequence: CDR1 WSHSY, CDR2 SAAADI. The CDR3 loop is CASGAGPNGELFF. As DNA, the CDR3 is TGCGCCAGCGGCGCAGGTCCAAACGGGGAGCTGTTTTTT.

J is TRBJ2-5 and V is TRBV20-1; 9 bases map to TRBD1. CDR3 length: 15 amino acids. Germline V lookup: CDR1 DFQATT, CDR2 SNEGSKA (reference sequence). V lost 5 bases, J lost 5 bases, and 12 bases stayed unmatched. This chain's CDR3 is CSAEGGTGKLETQYF. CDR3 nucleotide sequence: TGCAGTGCTGAAGGGGGGACAGGGAAGTTGGAGACCCAGTACTTC.

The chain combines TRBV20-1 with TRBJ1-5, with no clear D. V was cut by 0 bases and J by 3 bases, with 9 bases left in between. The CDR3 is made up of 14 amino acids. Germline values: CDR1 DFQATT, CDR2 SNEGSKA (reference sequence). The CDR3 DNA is TGCAGTGCTAGAGATAGTCTCGACAATCAGCCCCAGCATTTT. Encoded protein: CSARDSLDNQPQHF.

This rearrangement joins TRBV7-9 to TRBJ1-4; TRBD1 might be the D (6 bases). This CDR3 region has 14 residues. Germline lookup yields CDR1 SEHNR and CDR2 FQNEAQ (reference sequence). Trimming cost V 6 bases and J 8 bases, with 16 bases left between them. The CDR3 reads CASREGHEYEKLFF. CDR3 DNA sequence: TGTGCCAGCAGGGAGGGACATGAATACGAAAAACTGTTTTTT.

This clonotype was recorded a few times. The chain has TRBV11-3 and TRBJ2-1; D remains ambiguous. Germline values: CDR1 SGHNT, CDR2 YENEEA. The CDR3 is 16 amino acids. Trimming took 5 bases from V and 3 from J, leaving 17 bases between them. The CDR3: CASSRRASADYNEQFF. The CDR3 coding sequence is TGTGCCAGCAGCCGGAGAGCGAGCGCGGACTACAATGAGCAGTTCTTC.

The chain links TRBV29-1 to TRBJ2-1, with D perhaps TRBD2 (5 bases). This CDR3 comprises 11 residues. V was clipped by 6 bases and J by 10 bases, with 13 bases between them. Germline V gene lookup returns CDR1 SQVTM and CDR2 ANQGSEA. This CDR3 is CSVGIREEQFF. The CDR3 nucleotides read TGCAGCGTAGGAATAAGGGAGGAGCAGTTCTTC.

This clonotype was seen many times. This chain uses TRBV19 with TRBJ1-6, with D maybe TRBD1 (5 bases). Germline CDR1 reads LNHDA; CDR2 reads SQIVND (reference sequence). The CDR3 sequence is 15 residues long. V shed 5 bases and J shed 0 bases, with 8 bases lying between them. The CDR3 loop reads CASSFDSSYNSPLHF. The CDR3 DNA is TGTGCCAGTAGTTTCGACAGCTCCTATAATTCACCCCTCCACTTT.